This entry concerns a single TCR beta chain. This specimen comes from a study of blood T cell repertoires in COVID-19. Study information: Sources were T cells, B-cell-depleted T cells, or PBMCs; the material itself was cDNA or gDNA.

The cohort comprised adults aged roughly 18 to 100 years residing in some 24 US areas. Assignments of participants to cohorts depended upon their own reported clinical history. Donors in Cohort 3 who had recovered were those with two negative PCRs, healthcare professional clearance, or resolution of their symptoms. Some clones are missing from TCRdb's copy, which holds only in-frame ones; the method was immunoSEQ multiplex PCR. The sample has approximately 220,000 clones; 85% to 90% are singletons. Sequenced material: PBMCs or T cells enriched from blood (not recorded which). This TCR derives from a man aged 30 to 45 who had recovered from COVID-19.

The CDR3 region is CSVQGQGSGNTIYF. The CDR3 nucleotides are TGCAGCGTCCAAGGACAGGGATCGGGAAACACCATATATTTT. The V and J genes are TRBV29-1 and TRBJ1-3, with 8 bases lining up with TRBD1. The CDR3 totals 14 residues. The junction had 8 bases not matched to a gene; V was cut back by 6 bases and J by 4 bases. Germline V gene sequence: CDR1 SQVTM, CDR2 ANQGSEA. Full variable domain (missing parts from reference TRBV29-1 and TRBJ1-3): SAVISQKPSRDICQRGTSLTIQCQVDSQVTMMFWYRQQPGQSLTLIATANQGSEATYESGFVIDKFPISRPNLTFSTLTVSNMSPEDSSIYLCSVQGQGSGNTIYFGEGSWLTVV.